These 29 T cell receptor beta chains originate from one sample sequenced in a study of cytomegalovirus exposure and HLA in healthy donors (dated by TCRdb to about 2017). Preparation of the library involved the immunoSEQ multiplex PCR assay. The multiplex PCR relied on a mix of 60 forward primers for TCR Vbeta segments and 13 reverse primers for TCR Jbeta segments. Held by TCRdb, this immuneACCESS table contains in-frame sequences only and omits some clones. Under half of the omission traces to an unresolved V gene where checked; the cause of the rest is unknown. Counted in this sample were about 180,000 clones; 75% to 85% of them appeared once. About 1.6% of the sample lies in the top ten. Sample: PBMCs. Receptors were obtained from a man aged 18 to 30 in good health and CMV-seronegative.

CDR3 protein: CASRLGGPKNIQYF. The CDR3, as DNA: TGTGCCAGCAGGTTGGGCGGGCCGAAAAACATTCAGTACTTC. V is TRBV28 and J is TRBJ2-4; TRBD2 might be the D (5 bases). Looked up from germline, CDR1 is MDHEN and CDR2 is SYDVKM. V shed 6 bases and J shed 4 bases, with 13 bases lying between them. The CDR3 is 14 residues long. Drawing the rest from reference TRBV28 and TRBJ2-4, the complete variable domain is DVKVTQSSRYLVKRTGEKVFLECVQDMDHENMFWYRQDPGLGLRLIYFSYDVKMKEKGDIPEGYSVSREKKERFSLILESASTNQTSMYLCASRLGGPKNIQYFGAGTRLSVL.

V is TRBV14 and J is TRBJ2-7, with 7 bases lining up with TRBD2. Germline V lookup: CDR1 SGHDN, CDR2 FVKESK. V shed 1 base and J 4 bases; nucleotides not matched to a gene: 7. There are 15 residues in the CDR3. Written as DNA, the CDR3 is TGTGCCAGCAGCCAAGGATGGACTAGTATTTACGAGCAGTACTTC. This gives the protein CASSQGWTSIYEQYF.

V usage is TRBV10-3 and J usage is TRBJ2-5, with D perhaps matching TRBD2 (5 bases). Trimming left V 8 bases short and J 0 bases short, with 10 bases between. CDR1 is ENHRY and CDR2 is SYGVKD in the germline V gene. The CDR3 has 13 residues. The CDR3 DNA reads as TGTGCCATCGGGAGCCCGGACCAAGAGACCCAGTACTTC. It yields the protein CAIGSPDQETQYF.

In regard to this clone: One end of the junction fails to match germline, which may point to a read error. The chain links TRBV7-8 to TRBJ1-3; 7 bases agree with TRBD1. Germline assignment: CDR1 SGHVS and CDR2 FQNEAQ. This CDR3 is 14 amino acids long. The CDR3 is CASRLGTAGNTIYF. DNA for the CDR3: TGTGCCAGCCGCTTGGGGACAGCTGGAAACACCATATATTTT.

The V gene is TRBV7-3, the J gene TRBJ1-5; a weak D match, TRBD1 (6 bases). V was trimmed by 4 bases and J by 7 bases, leaving 14 bases between them. The germline V gene has CDR1 SGHTA and CDR2 FQGTGA. The CDR3 extends over 14 amino acids. CDR3 sequence: CASSSHRVGQPQHF. CDR3 nucleotide sequence: TGTGCCAGCAGCTCCCACAGGGTCGGGCAGCCCCAGCATTTT.

This sequence joins TRBV30 and TRBJ2-7; D is perhaps TRBD2 (5 bases). CDR3 size: 14 residues. V dropped 0 bases and J dropped 3 bases, with 12 bases sitting between them. The germline V gene has CDR1 GTSNPN and CDR2 SVGIG (reference sequence). CDR3 nucleotides: TGTGCCTGGAGTGTATTGGCGGGCCGCTACGAGCAGTACTTC. It is translated as CAWSVLAGRYEQYF.

This clone was seen a handful of times. The chain is built from TRBV5-4 and TRBJ1-4; no definite D call. The CDR3 runs 14 residues. V dropped 0 bases and J dropped 5 bases, with 8 bases sitting between them. Germline CDR1 SGHNT, CDR2 YYREEE (reference sequence). The DNA for the CDR3 is TGTGCCAGCAGCTTGGAGCAGAGGAATGAAAAACTGTTTTTT. Translating it yields CASSLEQRNEKLFF. Drawing the rest from reference TRBV5-4 and TRBJ1-4, the complete variable domain is ETGVTQSPTHLIKTRGQQVTLRCSSQSGHNTVSWYQQALGQGPQFIFQYYREEENGRGNFPPRFSGLQFPNYSSELNVNALELDDSALYLCASSLEQRNEKLFFGSGTQLSVL.

V usage is TRBV6-6 and J usage is TRBJ1-5; 7 nucleotides align to TRBD1. J gave up 6 bases and V 8 bases, and 13 bases lay outside the gene matches. Germline assignment: CDR1 MNHNY and CDR2 SVGAGI (reference sequence). The CDR3 is 15 amino acids. CDR3 nucleotides: TGTGCCAGCCTATCCGACAGGGCCGGGAGTCAGCCCCAGCATTTT. This codes for CASLSDRAGSQPQHF.

The rearrangement joins TRBV28 to TRBJ2-1; weak D call: TRBD2 (6 bases). CDR1 is MDHEN and CDR2 is SYDVKM in the germline V gene. V dropped 7 bases and J dropped 5 bases, with 27 bases sitting between them. The CDR3 is 18 residues long. CDR3: CASTLSGGLTLKNNEQFF. CDR3 nucleotide sequence: TGTGCCAGCACCCTGTCTGGGGGGTTAACTCTAAAAAACAATGAGCAGTTCTTC.

CDR3 DNA: TGTGCCAGCAGCTTACTCAGGTGGAGGAGCTCCTACGAGCAGTACTTC. Encoded protein: CASSLLRWRSSYEQYF. V is TRBV7-8 and J is TRBJ2-7; tentatively, D is TRBD2 (5 bases). Trimming left V 2 bases short and J 0 bases short, with 14 bases between. The CDR3 totals 16 residues. The germline gives CDR1 SGHVS, CDR2 FQNEAQ.

The J gene is TRBJ1-3, the V gene TRBV9, with a weak D call TRBD1 (6 bases). Deletions cut 3 bases from V and 1 base from J, with 11 bases between. The CDR3 extends over 15 amino acids. The germline CDR1 and CDR2 sequences are SGDLS and YYNGEE. The CDR3 sequence: CASSAVQGSGNTIYF. CDR3 bases: TGTGCCAGCAGCGCCGTACAGGGTTCTGGAAACACCATATATTTT.

This clone was seen more than once but under ten times. The V call is TRBV7-9, the J call TRBJ2-7; 13 nucleotides agree with TRBD2. The length of the CDR3 is 18 residues. Germline V gives CDR1 SEHNR, CDR2 FQNEAQ (reference sequence). With V trimmed by 1 base and J by 5 bases, 11 bases remained unmatched. The CDR3, as DNA: TGTGCCAGCAGCTTAGGGGGACTAGCGGGACCCTCGTTAAACGAGCAGTACTTC. This codes for CASSLGGLAGPSLNEQYF.

This clone was found a few times. V is TRBV30 and J is TRBJ1-2, with TRBD1 identical over 10 bases. Germline V gene data show CDR1 as GTSNPN and CDR2 as SVGIG (reference sequence). This CDR3 region has 14 residues. With V trimmed by 8 bases and J by 4 bases, 10 bases remained unmatched. CDR3 in amino acids: CAGTSTGGIYGYTF. CDR3 nucleotide sequence: TGTGCCGGAACCTCGACAGGGGGCATCTATGGCTACACCTTC.

The chain is built from TRBV6-1 and TRBJ2-1, with D perhaps TRBD2 (5 bases). Germline V gene sequence: CDR1 MNHNS, CDR2 SASEGT. CDR3 length: 13 residues. Trimming pared 4 bases from V and 8 bases from J, leaving 12 bases between. CDR3 protein: CASSANSRDEQFF. DNA of the CDR3: TGTGCCAGCAGTGCTAACTCGAGGGATGAGCAGTTCTTC.

The chain has TRBV7-9 and TRBJ1-1, with 12 nucleotides matching TRBD1. Germline V gene data show CDR1 as SEHNR and CDR2 as FQNEAQ (reference sequence). After removal of 7 bases from V and 10 bases from J, the junction contained 10 bases not matched to a gene. The length of the CDR3 is 14 residues. As DNA, the CDR3 is TGTGCCAGCACCTACTGGGGACAGGGGGCTCCAGCTTTCTTT. This gives the protein CASTYWGQGAPAFF.

In regard to this clone: One junction end disagrees with the germline gene, perhaps due to a read error. The rearrangement joins TRBV7-2 to TRBJ2-7; 7 bases map to TRBD2. CDR3 length equals 14 residues. Germline-derived CDR1 and CDR2 are SGHTA and FQGNSA. The chain's CDR3 is CASSLEFGSAGEDF. The CDR3, as DNA: TGTGCCAGCAGCTTAGAATTCGGGAGTGCGGGGGAAGACTTC.

This clone was detected only a few times. The V call is TRBV5-1, the J call TRBJ2-5, with 12 bases identical to TRBD2. Trimming took 4 bases from V and 4 from J; bases not matched to a gene: 5. Looked up from germline, CDR1 is SGHRS and CDR2 is YFSETQ. This CDR3 contains 15 residues. The CDR3 DNA follows: TGCGCCAGCAGCCCTGGACTAGCGGGGAGAGAGACCCAGTACTTC. Its translation is CASSPGLAGRETQYF.

J is TRBJ2-4 and V is TRBV19; 7 bases are shared with TRBD2. V lost 9 bases to trimming and J lost 4 bases; unmatched junction nucleotides: 9. The germline V gene encodes CDR1 LNHDA and CDR2 SQIVND (reference sequence). This CDR3 region has 14 residues. In nucleotides, the CDR3 is TGTGCCAGCACTAATCGGGGAGGGAAAAACATTCAGTACTTC. Translation: CASTNRGGKNIQYF.

This clone was recorded a few times. The chain couples TRBV2 to TRBJ2-1; TRBD2 aligns across 7 bases. CDR3 size: 15 residues. Germline V gene sequence: CDR1 SNHLY, CDR2 FYNNEI. V lost 4 bases to trimming and J lost 9 bases; unmatched junction nucleotides: 12. This CDR3 is CASSARLAAGGEQFF. The CDR3 DNA sequence: TGTGCCAGCAGTGCGAGACTAGCAGCTGGCGGTGAGCAGTTCTTC.

V gene TRBV4-1 combines with J gene TRBJ2-1; 7 positions match TRBD1. V was pared by 4 bases and J by 8 bases, with 2 bases of the junction left unmatched. CDR1 is MGHRA and CDR2 is YSYEKL in the germline V gene. The CDR3 length is 12 residues. The CDR3 is CASSPQGDEQFF. The CDR3 DNA reads TGCGCCAGCAGCCCCCAGGGGGATGAGCAGTTCTTC.

V and J are TRBV10-1 and TRBJ2-3, with no clear D. The germline V and J ends were trimmed by 8 bases and 0 bases, with 15 bases remaining between them. Germline CDR1 WNHNN, CDR2 SYGVQD (reference sequence). CDR3 length equals 15 residues. DNA for the CDR3: TGCGCCAGCGGTCTACCACAGTCTAGCACAGATACGCAGTATTTT. Translated, it gives CASGLPQSSTDTQYF.

The V gene is TRBV13, the J gene TRBJ2-5; perhaps TRBD2 as D (7 bases). V lost 5 bases and J 5 bases, leaving 15 bases between the germline ends. Germline V lookup: CDR1 PRHDT, CDR2 FYEKMQ (reference sequence). The CDR3 has 14 residues. CDR3: CASSPRGGDETQYF. The CDR3 DNA sequence: TGTGCCAGCAGCCCCCGAGGGGGGGACGAGACCCAGTACTTC.

The rearrangement uses TRBV5-6 and TRBJ1-2; a weak D match, TRBD1 (5 bases). Germline CDR1 is SGHDT and CDR2 is YYEEEE. The germline V and J ends were trimmed by 5 bases and 8 bases, with 16 bases remaining between them. The CDR3 contains 13 residues. The CDR3 DNA follows: TGTGCCAGCAGACCCGGGGGTCGGCGAGGCTACACCTTC. As protein: CASRPGGRRGYTF.

The V call is TRBV28, the J call TRBJ1-2; unclear D gene. The CDR3 is made up of 14 amino acids. Germline assignment: CDR1 MDHEN and CDR2 SYDVKM. Deletions cut 5 bases from V and 0 bases from J, with 10 bases between. The CDR3 loop is CASSLGLTNYGYTF. The CDR3 DNA is TGTGCCAGCAGTCTAGGATTGACTAACTATGGCTACACCTTC.

Of note for this clone: At the DNA level, this CDR3 is encoded by other sequences in the same sample as well. This sequence joins TRBV6-1 and TRBJ2-5, with 7 bases that match TRBD1. The length of the CDR3 is 14 residues. Per the germline V gene, CDR1 is MNHNS and CDR2 is SASEGT. Trimming took 1 base from V and 5 from J; bases not matched to a gene: 4. CDR3 residues: CASSEDRGGETQYF. The CDR3 bases are TGTGCCAGCAGTGAAGACAGGGGTGGGGAGACCCAGTACTTC.

This clone was counted a few times. V is TRBV5-4 and J is TRBJ2-7; D gene ambiguous. Germline-derived CDR1 and CDR2 are SGHNT and YYREEE (reference sequence). Trimming took off 3 bases at V and 0 bases at J, with 10 bases between the two ends. This CDR3 has 14 amino acids. CDR3 region: CASSSPGGSYEQYF. Written as DNA, the CDR3 is TGTGCCAGCAGCTCCCCCGGCGGCTCCTACGAGCAGTACTTC.

This clone appeared a few times. This rearrangement joins TRBV2 to TRBJ2-3; 9 positions match TRBD2. Germline loops: CDR1 SNHLY, CDR2 FYNNEI. The CDR3 covers 14 residues. The J segment lost 3 bases and the V segment lost 11 bases, leaving 9 bases of the junction unmatched. CDR3 sequence reads: CAGRGGARTDTQYF. Written as DNA, the CDR3 is TGTGCCGGGCGCGGGGGGGCCCGTACAGATACGCAGTATTTT.

This clone was counted only a few times. This sequence joins TRBV9 and TRBJ2-1; 11 bases are a match to TRBD2. V dropped 0 bases and J dropped 7; count of bases not matched to a gene: 9. Looked up from germline, CDR1 is SGDLS and CDR2 is YYNGEE. This CDR3 region has 17 residues. The CDR3 DNA reads TGTGCCAGCAGCGTAGATGGACTAGCGGGTATCCGAAATGAGCAGTTCTTC. This gives the protein CASSVDGLAGIRNEQFF.

This clone was found a few times. The chain combines TRBV6-5 with TRBJ2-7; a possible D gene is TRBD1 (6 bases). Per the germline V gene, CDR1 is MNHEY and CDR2 is SVGAGI. The CDR3 is made up of 16 amino acids. Trimming took 0 bases from V and 0 from J, leaving 12 bases between them. Here the CDR3 DNA reads TGTGCCAGCAGTTACTCGCACAGGGCAGCCTCCTACGAGCAGTACTTC. Translating it yields CASSYSHRAASYEQYF.